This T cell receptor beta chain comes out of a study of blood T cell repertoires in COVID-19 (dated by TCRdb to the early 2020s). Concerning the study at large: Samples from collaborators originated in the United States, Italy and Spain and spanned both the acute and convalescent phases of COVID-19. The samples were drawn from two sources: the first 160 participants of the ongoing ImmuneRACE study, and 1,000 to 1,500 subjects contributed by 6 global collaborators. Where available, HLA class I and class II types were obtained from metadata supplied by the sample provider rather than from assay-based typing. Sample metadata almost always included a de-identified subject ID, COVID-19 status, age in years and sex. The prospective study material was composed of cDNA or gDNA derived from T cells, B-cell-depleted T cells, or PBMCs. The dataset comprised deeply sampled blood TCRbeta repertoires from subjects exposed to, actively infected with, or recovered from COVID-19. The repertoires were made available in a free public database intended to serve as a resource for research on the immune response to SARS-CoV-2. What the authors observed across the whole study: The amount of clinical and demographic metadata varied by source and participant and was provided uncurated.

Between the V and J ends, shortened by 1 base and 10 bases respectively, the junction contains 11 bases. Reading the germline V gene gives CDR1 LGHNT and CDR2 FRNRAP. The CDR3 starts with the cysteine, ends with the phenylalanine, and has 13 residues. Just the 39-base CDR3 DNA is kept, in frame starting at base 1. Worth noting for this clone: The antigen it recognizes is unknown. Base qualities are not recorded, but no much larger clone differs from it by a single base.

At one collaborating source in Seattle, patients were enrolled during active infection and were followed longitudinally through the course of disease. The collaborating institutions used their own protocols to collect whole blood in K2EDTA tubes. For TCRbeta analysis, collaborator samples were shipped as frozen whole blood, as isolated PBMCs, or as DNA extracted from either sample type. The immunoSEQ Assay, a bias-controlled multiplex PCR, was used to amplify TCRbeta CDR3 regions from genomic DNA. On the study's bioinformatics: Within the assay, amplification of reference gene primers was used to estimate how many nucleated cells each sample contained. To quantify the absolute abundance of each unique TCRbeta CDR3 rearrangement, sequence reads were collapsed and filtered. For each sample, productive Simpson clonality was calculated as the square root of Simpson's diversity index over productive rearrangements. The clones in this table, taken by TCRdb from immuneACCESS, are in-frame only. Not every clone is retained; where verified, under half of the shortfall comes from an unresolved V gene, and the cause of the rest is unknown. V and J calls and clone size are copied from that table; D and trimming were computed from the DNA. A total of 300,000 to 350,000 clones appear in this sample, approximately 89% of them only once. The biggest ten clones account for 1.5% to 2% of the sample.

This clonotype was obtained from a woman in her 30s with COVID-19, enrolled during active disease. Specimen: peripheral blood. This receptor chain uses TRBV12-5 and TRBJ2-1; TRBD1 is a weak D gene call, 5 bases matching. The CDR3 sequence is CASGLDPNREQFF. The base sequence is TGTGCTAGTGGTTTGGACCCAAACAGGGAGCAGTTCTTC.